The rows below give T cell receptor beta chains drawn from one sample of a study of cytomegalovirus exposure and HLA in healthy donors. Profiling relied on immunoSEQ multiplex PCR, and the TCRdb table lists in-frame clones only, not all of them. The profile shows around 140,000 clones, approximately 80% of them singletons. Input material: PBMCs. These receptors originate from a male donor in good health and CMV-seropositive. Both conserved end residues are part of each CDR3. D genes are given only for firm matches. Where a row states a size, it is once, few, many or the class of an expanded clone; other rows omit it.

>TRBJ2-6|-|-|14|TRBV5-1
CASSLGLGANVLTF
TGCGCCAGCAGCTTGGGTCTTGGGGCCAACGTCCTGACTTTC
>TRBJ2-4|-|-|17|TRBV28
CASSLSRDTLAKNSQYF
TGTGCCAGCAGTTTATCCCGGGACACCTTAGCCAAAAACAGTCAGTACTTC
>TRBJ2-3|-|-|14|TRBV18
CASSPQGWADTQYF
TGTGCCAGCTCACCACAGGGGTGGGCAGATACGCAGTATTTT
>TRBJ2-2|-|-|17|TRBV7-2
CASSSHPGQGRGGELFF
TGTGCCAGCAGCTCCCATCCGGGGCAGGGGAGAGGCGGGGAGCTGTTTTTT
>TRBJ1-3|-|-|16|TRBV5-1
CASSSLAGGTGNTIYF
TGCGCCAGCAGTTCCTTGGCAGGAGGGACTGGAAACACCATATATTTT
>TRBJ1-4|-|-|15|TRBV27
CASSLRRATNEKLFF
TGTGCCAGCAGTTTACGCAGGGCAACTAATGAAAAACTGTTTTTT
>TRBJ2-7|-|TRBD2|15|TRBV7-6
CASSLGVSGSDEQYF
TGTGCCAGCAGCTTAGGTGTTAGCGGGAGCGACGAGCAGTACTTC
>TRBJ2-1|-|-|14|TRBV5-1
CASSVGGADNEQFF
TGCGCCAGCAGCGTCGGCGGGGCAGACAATGAGCAGTTCTTC
>TRBJ2-2|-|-|13|TRBV6-1
CASSGNEAGELFF
TGTGCCAGCAGTGGAAATGAGGCCGGGGAGCTGTTTTTT
>TRBJ1-4|-|-|14|TRBV28
CASSPRGPGEKLFF
TGTGCCAGCAGTCCCCGAGGGCCCGGGGAAAAACTGTTTTTT
>TRBJ2-2|-|TRBD1|15|TRBV7-9
CASSLGQGDTGELFF
TGTGCCAGCAGCTTAGGGCAGGGGGACACCGGGGAGCTGTTTTTT
>TRBJ2-3|-|-|14|TRBV5-1
CASSSTGSTDTQYF
TGCGCCAGCAGCTCTACAGGGTCTACAGATACGCAGTATTTT
>TRBJ2-2|once|-|16|TRBV4-2
CASSRRGTVESGELFF
TGTGCCAGCAGCAGGAGGGGGACAGTTGAGAGCGGGGAGCTGTTTTTT
>TRBJ1-2|-|TRBD1|14|TRBV4-2
CASSQGQGAYGYTF
TGTGCCAGCAGCCAAGGACAGGGAGCCTATGGCTACACCTTC
>TRBJ1-5|-|-|14|TRBV27
CASSLSGVAQPQHF
TGTGCCAGCAGTTTATCAGGGGTGGCTCAGCCCCAGCATTTT
>TRBJ2-2|-|-|12|TRBV9
CASSPQYGELFF
TGTGCCAGCAGCCCTCAGTACGGGGAGCTGTTTTTT
>TRBJ2-6|-|-|16|TRBV4-2
CASSQVAGSGANVLTF
TGTGCCAGCAGCCAAGTGGCAGGCTCTGGGGCCAACGTCCTGACTTTC
>TRBJ1-1|-|TRBD1|18|TRBV19
CASRFAFGQGALNTEAFF
TGTGCCAGTAGATTCGCGTTCGGACAGGGGGCGTTAAACACTGAAGCTTTCTTT
>TRBJ1-5|once|TRBD1|18|TRBV5-5
CASSRGTGGHYSNQPQHF
TGTGCCAGCAGCCGTGGGACAGGGGGGCATTATAGCAATCAGCCCCAGCATTTT
>TRBJ2-7|few|-|15|TRBV4-1
CASSQTAMQVYEQYF
TGCGCCAGCAGCCAAACAGCTATGCAGGTCTACGAGCAGTACTTC
>TRBJ1-2|once|TRBD1|13|TRBV5-4
CASRGTGGYGYTF
TGTGCCAGCAGGGGGACAGGGGGCTATGGCTACACCTTC
>TRBJ1-3|few|-|14|TRBV5-5
CASSLAVFGNTIYF
TGTGCCAGCAGCTTGGCCGTTTTCGGAAACACCATATATTTT
>TRBJ2-1|-|TRBD2|16|TRBV9
CASSVVAGGPGNEQFF
TGTGCCAGCAGCGTAGTCGCGGGAGGGCCGGGGAATGAGCAGTTCTTC
>TRBJ1-2|-|-|12|TRBV6-1
CASSVLTYGYTF
TGTGCCAGCAGTGTACTAACTTATGGCTACACCTTC
>TRBJ2-7|-|-|18|TRBV15
CATSRGPMQTTSSYEQYF
TGTGCCACCAGCAGGGGTCCGATGCAAACTACTAGCTCCTACGAGCAGTACTTC
>TRBJ2-1|-|TRBD2|16|TRBV27
CASSSRPTSAVNEQFF
TGTGCCAGCAGTTCGCGCCCCACTAGCGCGGTCAATGAGCAGTTCTTC
>TRBJ1-5|-|TRBD1|16|TRBV28
CASSFRTGGGNQPQHF
TGTGCCAGCAGTTTTCGGACAGGGGGAGGCAATCAGCCCCAGCATTTT
>TRBJ2-3|-|TRBD2|18|TRBV5-1
CASSFGTSGGAETDTQYF
TGCGCCAGCAGCTTCGGGACTAGCGGGGGGGCAGAGACAGATACGCAGTATTTT
>TRBJ2-5|-|-|12|TRBV11-2
CASSPLGVTQYF
TGTGCCAGCAGCCCTTTGGGCGTGACCCAGTACTTC
>TRBJ2-3|-|TRBD2|17|TRBV7-9
CASSPDRGGVVTDTQYF
TGTGCCAGCAGCCCGGATCGGGGGGGAGTTGTCACAGATACGCAGTATTTT
>TRBJ1-1|-|TRBD1|14|TRBV10-3
CAISGTGGSTEAFF
TGTGCCATCAGTGGGACAGGGGGTAGCACTGAAGCTTTCTTT
>TRBJ1-3|-|-|14|TRBV28
CASINEPLGNTIYF
TGTGCCAGCATTAACGAGCCGCTTGGAAACACCATATATTTT
>TRBJ1-1|-|-|12|TRBV6-1
CASGTGNTEAFF
TGTGCCAGCGGTACAGGGAACACTGAAGCTTTCTTT
>TRBJ2-3|-|-|16|TRBV19
CATASHQARTTDTQYF
TGTGCCACCGCCTCGCACCAAGCCCGAACTACAGATACGCAGTATTTT
>TRBJ2-7|-|-|15|TRBV4-2
CASSLNRVSSYEQYF
TGTGCCAGCAGCCTCAACAGGGTTTCCTCCTACGAGCAGTACTTC
>TRBJ1-3|-|TRBD1|17|TRBV11-2
CASSFQTGGFSRNTIYF
TGTGCCAGCAGCTTCCAGACAGGGGGCTTTAGTCGAAACACCATATATTTT
>TRBJ1-2|few|-|13|TRBV9
CASSVDERYGYTF
TGTGCCAGCAGCGTAGACGAGCGCTATGGCTACACCTTC
>TRBJ2-3|-|-|13|TRBV10-3
CAAGTGSTDTQYF
TGTGCCGCGGGAACGGGTAGCACAGATACGCAGTATTTT